This T cell receptor beta chain originates from a study of naive and memory T cell subsets. Both TRBC1 and TRBC2 were covered by a beta constant-region primer of two equimolar oligonucleotides. An oligonucleotide with the SP2 primer and a 12-nucleotide UMI was ligated to the cDNA 3' end. Via MiXCR, TCRdb re-called the UMI-ligation and nested PCR reads, giving one row per CDR3 protein. Of roughly 140,000 distinct CDR3 sequences in the sample, approximately 15% were seen once. The length of the CDR3 is 14 residues. Trimming cost V 7 bases and J 1 base; bases outside gene matches: 6. Per germline, CDR1 MNHNY and CDR2 SVGAGI (reference sequence). A few counts support this clonotype. The antigen is not known. The study, taken as a whole, reports: A clonotype means one alpha or beta sequence, not an alpha/beta pair. The power law exponent of TCR abundance differed between naive and memory cells.

The J gene is TRBJ2-5, the V gene TRBV6-6; 7 bases fit TRBD2. The sequenced material came from naive CD4+ T cells from blood. The TCR was taken from a human donor in good health. CDR3: CASIGGSAQETQYF. In nucleotides, the CDR3 is TGTGCCAGCATCGGCGGGAGCGCCCAAGAGACCCAGTACTTC.